This is a list of T cell receptor beta chains from one sample in a study of OX40 agonist ivuxolimab in advanced cancers. TCRdb's table, derived via immunoSEQ multiplex PCR, lists solely in-frame clones and lacks some. In the table there are tens of thousands of clones, 90% of which are singletons. This specimen consisted of CD4+ or CD8+ T cells sorted from blood, obtained in a trial of the OX40 agonist ivuxolimab. These receptors were collected from an adult with an advanced solid tumor such as melanoma, head and neck, liver or kidney cancer. CDR3s include the opening cysteine and the closing phenylalanine or tryptophan. Each record gives: CDR3 protein, CDR3 DNA, V gene, D gene, clone size, J gene. A D gene is named only where the DNA matches it firmly. Rows may omit the clone size; those that give it use once, few, many or a size class.

CAIASGGAFYNEQFF | TGTGCCATCGCGTCGGGGGGGGCTTTCTACAATGAGCAGTTCTTC | TRBV10-3 | TRBD2 | NA | TRBJ2-1
CASSLGHNEQFF | TGTGCCAGCAGCTTAGGGCACAATGAGCAGTTCTTC | TRBV7-3 | NA | once | TRBJ2-1
CASSLVYGFSGNTIYF | TGTGCCAGCAGCTTAGTATACGGTTTCTCTGGAAACACCATATATTTT | TRBV11-2 | NA | NA | TRBJ1-3
CASSEALGGFMARGYTF | TGTGCCAGCAGTGAAGCGCTCGGGGGTTTTATGGCTCGGGGCTACACCTTC | TRBV6-1 | NA | NA | TRBJ1-2
CASRATGRVTEAFF | TGTGCCAGCAGAGCAACAGGGCGGGTCACTGAAGCTTTCTTT | TRBV25-1 | NA | few | TRBJ1-1
CASSNDRASEAFF | TGTGCCAGTAGTAATGACAGGGCGTCTGAAGCTTTCTTT | TRBV19 | TRBD1 | NA | TRBJ1-1
CAWSVTLTYEQYF | TGTGCCTGGAGTGTAACACTCACTTACGAGCAGTACTTC | TRBV30 | NA | NA | TRBJ2-7
CASSLALGDYNEQFF | TGTGCCAGCAGCTTAGCGCTGGGGGACTACAATGAGCAGTTCTTC | TRBV7-6 | NA | NA | TRBJ2-1
CASSSAGAGELFF | TGTGCCAGCTCAAGTGCAGGGGCCGGGGAGCTGTTTTTT | TRBV18 | NA | NA | TRBJ2-2
CATRERGGGADTQYF | TGTGCCACCCGGGAGCGGGGGGGCGGGGCAGATACGCAGTATTTT | TRBV6-1 | TRBD2 | NA | TRBJ2-3
CASSGTSGTDTQYF | TGTGCCAGCAGTGGTACTAGCGGCACAGATACGCAGTATTTT | TRBV6-1 | TRBD2 | NA | TRBJ2-3
CASSPGQSAGELFF | TGTGCCAGCAGCCCAGGACAGTCGGCCGGGGAGCTGTTTTTT | TRBV11-3 | NA | NA | TRBJ2-2
CASSYSQGGEDTQYF | TGTGCCAGCAGTTACAGCCAGGGAGGAGAAGATACGCAGTATTTT | TRBV6-6 | NA | NA | TRBJ2-3
CASSPSERNTEAFF | TGTGCCAGCTCACCATCAGAGCGAAACACTGAAGCTTTCTTT | TRBV18 | NA | few | TRBJ1-1
CATSRSYNSPLHF | TGTGCCACCTCAAGATCCTATAATTCACCCCTCCACTTT | TRBV28 | NA | NA | TRBJ1-6
CASRPQGNTEAFF | TGTGCCAGCAGACCACAGGGAAACACTGAAGCTTTCTTT | TRBV5-6 | NA | NA | TRBJ1-1
CASSQDGDSYEQYF | TGTGCCAGCAGCCAGGACGGAGACTCCTACGAGCAGTACTTC | TRBV4-2 | NA | NA | TRBJ2-7